The source of this TCR beta chain is a study of neurological immune-mediated disorders. This clonotype was seen at least ten times. Compared with germline, one end of the junction differs, possibly owing to a read error. Each CDR3 protein gets one entry after TCRdb re-called the 5' RACE reads with MiXCR. The table has under 100,000 distinct CDR3 sequences, about 13% seen once. This CDR3 has 16 amino acids. The germline CDR1 and CDR2 sequences are LNHNV and YYDKDF (reference sequence). Time point described: longitudinal time-point 2. The sequence came from a female donor with HTLV-1-associated myelopathy (HAM/TSP). V gene TRBV15 combines with J gene TRBJ2-3; D is unclear. The specimen was PBMCs. The DNA for the CDR3 is TGTGCTACCAGCAGAGATTACATCTCTAGCACAGATACGCAGTATTTT. Residues: CATSRDYISSTDTQYF.